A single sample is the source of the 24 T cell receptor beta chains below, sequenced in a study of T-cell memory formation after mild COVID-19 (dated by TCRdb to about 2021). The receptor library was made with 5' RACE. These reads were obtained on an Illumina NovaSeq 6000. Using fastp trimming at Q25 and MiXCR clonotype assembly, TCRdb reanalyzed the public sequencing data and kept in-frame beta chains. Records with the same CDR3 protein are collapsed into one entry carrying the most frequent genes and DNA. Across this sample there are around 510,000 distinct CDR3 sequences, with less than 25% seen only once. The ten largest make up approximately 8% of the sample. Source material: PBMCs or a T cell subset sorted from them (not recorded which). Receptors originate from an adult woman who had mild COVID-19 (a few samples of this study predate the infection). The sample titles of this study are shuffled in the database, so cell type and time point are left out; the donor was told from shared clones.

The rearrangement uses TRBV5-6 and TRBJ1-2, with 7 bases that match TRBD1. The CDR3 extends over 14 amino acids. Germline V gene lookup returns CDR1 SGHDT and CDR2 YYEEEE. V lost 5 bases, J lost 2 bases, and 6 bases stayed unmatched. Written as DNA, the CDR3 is TGTGCCAGCAGTTGGGGGACAGAGAACTATGGCTACACCTTC. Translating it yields CASSWGTENYGYTF.

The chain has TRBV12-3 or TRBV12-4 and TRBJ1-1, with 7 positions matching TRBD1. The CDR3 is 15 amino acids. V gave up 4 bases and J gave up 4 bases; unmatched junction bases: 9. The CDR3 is CASSSSQGPGTEAFF. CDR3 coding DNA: TGTGCCAGCAGTTCCTCACAGGGGCCGGGCACTGAAGCTTTCTTT.

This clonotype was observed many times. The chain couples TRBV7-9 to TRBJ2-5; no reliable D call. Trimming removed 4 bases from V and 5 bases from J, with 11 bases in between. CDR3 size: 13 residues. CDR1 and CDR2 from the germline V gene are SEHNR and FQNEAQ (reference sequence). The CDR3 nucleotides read TGTGCCAGCAGCTGGGGTGGCGGCGAGACCCAGTACTTC. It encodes CASSWGGGETQYF.

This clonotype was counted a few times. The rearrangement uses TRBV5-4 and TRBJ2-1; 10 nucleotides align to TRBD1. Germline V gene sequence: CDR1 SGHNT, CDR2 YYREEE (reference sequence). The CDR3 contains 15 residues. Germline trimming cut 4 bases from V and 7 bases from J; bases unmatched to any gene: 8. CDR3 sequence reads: CASSSPGQGKNEQFF. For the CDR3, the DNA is TGTGCCAGCAGCAGCCCGGGACAGGGGAAGAATGAGCAGTTCTTC.

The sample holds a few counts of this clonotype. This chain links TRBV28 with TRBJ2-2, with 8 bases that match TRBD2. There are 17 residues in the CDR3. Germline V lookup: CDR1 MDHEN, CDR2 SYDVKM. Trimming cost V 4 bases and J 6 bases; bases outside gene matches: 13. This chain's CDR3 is CASSSPFITSGAGELFF. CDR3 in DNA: TGTGCCAGCAGTTCCCCCTTCATCACTAGCGGAGCCGGGGAGCTGTTTTTT.

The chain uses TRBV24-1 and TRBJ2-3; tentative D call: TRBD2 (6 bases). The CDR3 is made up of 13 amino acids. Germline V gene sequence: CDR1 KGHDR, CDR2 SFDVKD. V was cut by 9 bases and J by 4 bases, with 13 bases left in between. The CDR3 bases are TGTGCCACCTCTTCGGGACTCGCAGATACGCAGTATTTT. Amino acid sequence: CATSSGLADTQYF.

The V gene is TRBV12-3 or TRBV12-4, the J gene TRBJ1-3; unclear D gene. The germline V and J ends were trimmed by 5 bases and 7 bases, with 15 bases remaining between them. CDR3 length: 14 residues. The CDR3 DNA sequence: TGTGCCAGCAGTCCGAGTCTCTCTCGGAACACCATATATTTT. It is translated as CASSPSLSRNTIYF.

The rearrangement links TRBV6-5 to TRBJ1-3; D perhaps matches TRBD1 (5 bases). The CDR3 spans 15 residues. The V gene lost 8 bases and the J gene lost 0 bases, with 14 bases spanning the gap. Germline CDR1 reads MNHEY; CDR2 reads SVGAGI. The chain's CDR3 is CASRAGPTSGNTIYF. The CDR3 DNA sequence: TGTGCCAGCCGTGCAGGGCCGACCTCTGGAAACACCATATATTTT.

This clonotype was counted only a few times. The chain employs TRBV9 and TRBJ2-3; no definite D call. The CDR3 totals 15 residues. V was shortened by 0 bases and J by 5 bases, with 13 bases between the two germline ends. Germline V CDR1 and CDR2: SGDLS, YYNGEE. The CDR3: CASSVEPSTLDTQYF. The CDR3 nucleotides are TGTGCCAGCAGCGTAGAACCTAGTACCTTAGATACGCAGTATTTT.

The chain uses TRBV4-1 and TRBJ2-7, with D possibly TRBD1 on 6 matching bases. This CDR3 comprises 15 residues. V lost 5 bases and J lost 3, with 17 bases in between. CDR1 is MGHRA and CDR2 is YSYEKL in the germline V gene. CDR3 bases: TGCGCCAGCAGCTTTTGGGGAGACAGGAACTACGAGCAGTACTTC. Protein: CASSFWGDRNYEQYF.

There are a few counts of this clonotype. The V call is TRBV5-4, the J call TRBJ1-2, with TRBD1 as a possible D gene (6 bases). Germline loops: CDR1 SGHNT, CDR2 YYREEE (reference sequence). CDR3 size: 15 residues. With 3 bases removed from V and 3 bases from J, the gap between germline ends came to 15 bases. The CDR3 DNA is TGTGCCAGCAGCTACCCGGAGACAGGAGACTATGGCTACACCTTC. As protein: CASSYPETGDYGYTF.

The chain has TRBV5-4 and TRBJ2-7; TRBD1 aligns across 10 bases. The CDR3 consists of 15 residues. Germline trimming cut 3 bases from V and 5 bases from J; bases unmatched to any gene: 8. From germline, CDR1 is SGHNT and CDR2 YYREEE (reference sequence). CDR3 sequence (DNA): TGTGCCAGCAGCTCGCCGGGACAGGGGCTCGACGAGCAGTACTTC. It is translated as CASSSPGQGLDEQYF.

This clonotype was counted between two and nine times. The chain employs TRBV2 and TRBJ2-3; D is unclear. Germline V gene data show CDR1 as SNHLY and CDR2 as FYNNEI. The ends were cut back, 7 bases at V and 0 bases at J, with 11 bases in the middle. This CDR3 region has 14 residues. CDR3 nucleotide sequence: TGTGCCAGCAACCCCCGGTCTAGCACAGATACGCAGTATTTT. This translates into CASNPRSSTDTQYF.

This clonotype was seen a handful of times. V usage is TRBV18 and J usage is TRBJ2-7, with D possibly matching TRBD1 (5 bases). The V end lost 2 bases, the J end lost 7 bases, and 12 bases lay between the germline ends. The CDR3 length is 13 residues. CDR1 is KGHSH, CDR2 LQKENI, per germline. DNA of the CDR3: TGTGCCAGCTCACCAGTTATCCCAGGGGAGCAGTACTTC. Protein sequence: CASSPVIPGEQYF.

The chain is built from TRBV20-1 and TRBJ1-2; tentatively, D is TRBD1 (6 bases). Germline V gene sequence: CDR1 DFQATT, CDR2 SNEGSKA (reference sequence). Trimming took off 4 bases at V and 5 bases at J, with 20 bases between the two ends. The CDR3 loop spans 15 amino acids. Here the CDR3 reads CSANGAKTGYYGYTF. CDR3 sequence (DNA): TGCAGTGCTAATGGGGCGAAAACAGGGTATTATGGCTACACCTTC.

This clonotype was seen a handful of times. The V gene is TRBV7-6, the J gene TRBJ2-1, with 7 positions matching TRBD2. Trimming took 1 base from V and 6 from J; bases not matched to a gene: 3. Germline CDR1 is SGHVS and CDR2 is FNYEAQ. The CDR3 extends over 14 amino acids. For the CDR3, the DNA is TGTGCCAGCAGCTTAGGGGGACTAATCAATGAGCAGTTCTTC. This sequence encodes CASSLGGLINEQFF.

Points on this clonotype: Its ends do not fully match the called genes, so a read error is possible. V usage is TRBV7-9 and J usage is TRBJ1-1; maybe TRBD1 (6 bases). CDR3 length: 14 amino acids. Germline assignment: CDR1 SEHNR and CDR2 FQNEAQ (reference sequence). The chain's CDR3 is CASSLGTSNTEALF. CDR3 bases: TGTGCCAGCAGCCTTGGGACATCTAACACTGAAGCTTTATTT. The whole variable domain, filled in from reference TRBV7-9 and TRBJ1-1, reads DTGVSQNPRHKITKRGQNVTFRCDPISEHNRLYWYRQTLGQGPEFLTYFQNEAQLEKSRLLSDRFSAERPKGSFSTLEIQRTEQGDSAMYLCASSLGTSNTEALFGQGTRLTVV.

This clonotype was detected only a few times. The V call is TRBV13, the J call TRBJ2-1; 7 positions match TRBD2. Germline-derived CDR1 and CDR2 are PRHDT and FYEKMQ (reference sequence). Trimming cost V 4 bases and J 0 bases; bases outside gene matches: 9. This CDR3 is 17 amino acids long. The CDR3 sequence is CASSSRLAPGSYNEQFF. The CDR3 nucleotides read TGTGCCAGCAGCTCCAGACTAGCCCCAGGCTCCTACAATGAGCAGTTCTTC.

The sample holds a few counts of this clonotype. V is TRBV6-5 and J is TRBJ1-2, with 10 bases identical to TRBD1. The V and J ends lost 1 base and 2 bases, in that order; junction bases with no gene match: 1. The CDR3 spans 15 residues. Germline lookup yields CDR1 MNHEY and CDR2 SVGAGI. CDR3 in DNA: TGTGCCAGCAGTTACTTGACAGGGGGCAACTATGGCTACACCTTC. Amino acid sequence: CASSYLTGGNYGYTF.

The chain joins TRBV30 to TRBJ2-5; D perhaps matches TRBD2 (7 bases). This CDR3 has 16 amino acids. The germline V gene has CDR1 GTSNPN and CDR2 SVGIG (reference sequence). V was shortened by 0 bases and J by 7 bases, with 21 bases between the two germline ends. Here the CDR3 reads CAWSVDWGGPAWTQYF. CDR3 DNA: TGTGCCTGGAGTGTAGATTGGGGGGGGCCGGCGTGGACCCAGTACTTC.

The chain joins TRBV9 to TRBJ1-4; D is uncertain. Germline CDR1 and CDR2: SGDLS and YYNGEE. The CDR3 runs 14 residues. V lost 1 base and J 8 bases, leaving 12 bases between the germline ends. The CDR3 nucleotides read TGTGCCAGCAGCGTATCAGCCAACAACGAAAAACTGTTTTTT. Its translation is CASSVSANNEKLFF.

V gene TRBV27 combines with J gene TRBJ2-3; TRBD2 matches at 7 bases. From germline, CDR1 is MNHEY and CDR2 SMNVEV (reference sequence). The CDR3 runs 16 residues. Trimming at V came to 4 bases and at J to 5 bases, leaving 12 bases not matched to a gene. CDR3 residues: CASSSRWREIGDTQYF. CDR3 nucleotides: TGTGCCAGCAGTTCCCGTTGGCGGGAGATAGGAGATACGCAGTATTTT.

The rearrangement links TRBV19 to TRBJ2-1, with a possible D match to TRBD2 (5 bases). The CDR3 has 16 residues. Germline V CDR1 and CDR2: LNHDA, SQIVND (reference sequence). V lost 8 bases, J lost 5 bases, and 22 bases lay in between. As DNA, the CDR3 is TGTGCCAGTGCATCGCACGGGGTTAGTGTACACAATGAGCAGTTCTTC. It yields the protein CASASHGVSVHNEQFF. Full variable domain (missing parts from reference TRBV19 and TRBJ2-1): DGGITQSPKYLFRKEGQNVTLSCEQNLNHDAMYWYRQDPGQGLRLIYYSQIVNDFQKGDIAEGYSVSREKKESFPLTVTSAQKNPTAFYLCASASHGVSVHNEQFFGPGTRLTVL.

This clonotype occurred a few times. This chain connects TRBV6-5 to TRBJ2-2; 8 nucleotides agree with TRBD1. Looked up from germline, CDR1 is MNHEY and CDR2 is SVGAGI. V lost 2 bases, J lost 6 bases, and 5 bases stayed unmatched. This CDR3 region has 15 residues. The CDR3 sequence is CASSYTTGDPGELFF. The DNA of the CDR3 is TGTGCCAGCAGTTACACGACAGGGGACCCCGGGGAGCTGTTTTTT.